The clone carrying this T cell receptor (beta chain) showed up many times. This sample is part of a study of T cells in Graves' hyperthyroidism and ophthalmopathy. The CDR3 regions of TCR beta were amplified from RNA transcripts. HTBI primers drove first-round RT-PCR of the TCR CDR3. A single record per CDR3 protein comes from TCRdb applying MiXCR to the multiplex PCR reads. Here the sample spans hundreds of thousands of distinct CDR3 sequences, approximately 15% being singletons. Out of about 10 ml of fresh peripheral blood came the PBMCs. Looked up from germline, CDR1 is MNHEY and CDR2 is SMNVEV (reference sequence). This CDR3 has 16 amino acids. J lost 0 bases, V lost 5 bases, and 6 bases had no gene match.

This receptor was identified in a middle-aged woman with Graves' ophthalmopathy. This chain links TRBV27 with TRBJ2-7; TRBD2 agrees at 11 bases. Sequencing used blood. As DNA, the CDR3 is TGTGCCAGCAGTCCTAGCGGGAGGAGTAGCTCCTACGAGCAGTACTTC. It specifies CASSPSGRSSSYEQYF.